The 10 T cell receptor beta chains given below trace back to one sample, sequenced in a study of cytomegalovirus exposure and HLA in healthy donors. The PCR ran on 60 Vbeta and 13 Jbeta primers. The protocol was immunoSEQ multiplex PCR, while the TCRdb copy is restricted to in-frame clones and leaves out a portion. The sample holds fewer than 100,000 clones. Sequenced input: PBMCs. The receptor set was obtained from a woman aged 60-70 years in good health and CMV-seronegative.

This sequence joins TRBV28 and TRBJ1-5, with D maybe TRBD1 (6 bases). The CDR3 is 16 residues long. V was trimmed by 4 bases and J by 2 bases, leaving 15 bases between them. Germline CDR1 MDHEN, CDR2 SYDVKM. CDR3 region: CASSSYRDAGNQPQHF. CDR3 in DNA: TGTGCCAGCAGTTCCTACAGGGATGCGGGCAATCAGCCCCAGCATTTT. The variable domain in full, with the rest retrieved from reference TRBV28 and TRBJ1-5, is DVKVTQSSRYLVKRTGEKVFLECVQDMDHENMFWYRQDPGLGLRLIYFSYDVKMKEKGDIPEGYSVSREKKERFSLILESASTNQTSMYLCASSSYRDAGNQPQHFGDGTRLSIL.

The chain is built from TRBV7-9 and TRBJ1-1; possibly TRBD1 for D (6 bases). There are 14 residues in the CDR3. The germline V gene encodes CDR1 SEHNR and CDR2 FQNEAQ (reference sequence). The germline V and J ends were trimmed by 6 bases and 0 bases, with 11 bases remaining between them. CDR3 coding DNA: TGTGCCAGCAGAGAAGGACAGTTGAACACTGAAGCTTTCTTT. The encoded protein is CASREGQLNTEAFF.

The chain links TRBV2 to TRBJ2-6; weak D call: TRBD2 (5 bases). Germline-derived CDR1 and CDR2 are SNHLY and FYNNEI. The CDR3 runs 16 residues. V dropped 5 bases and J dropped 2 bases, with 13 bases sitting between them. CDR3 DNA: TGTGCCAGCAGTCCTGACCCGCGGGCTGGGGCCAACGTCCTGACTTTC. Its translation: CASSPDPRAGANVLTF.

The rearrangement links TRBV5-6 to TRBJ2-2, with TRBD1 as a possible D gene (6 bases). With 2 bases removed from V and 1 base from J, the gap between germline ends came to 6 bases. The CDR3 totals 14 residues. Per the germline V gene, CDR1 is SGHDT and CDR2 is YYEEEE. The CDR3 DNA follows: TGTGCCAGCAGCTTACAGGGGAACACCGGGGAGCTGTTTTTT. This translates into CASSLQGNTGELFF.

The chain links TRBV27 to TRBJ2-7, with 7 positions matching TRBD1. CDR1 and CDR2 from the germline V gene are MNHEY and SMNVEV (reference sequence). The CDR3 is 16 amino acids. The J segment lost 8 bases and the V segment lost 4 bases, leaving 17 bases of the junction unmatched. CDR3 in DNA: TGTGCCAGCAGTTCCCAGGGTGTACAGGGGCCACAACAGCAGTACTTC. Amino acids: CASSSQGVQGPQQQYF.

The rearrangement uses TRBV4-1 and TRBJ2-7; possibly TRBD1 for D (6 bases). V was shortened by 0 bases and J by 6 bases, with 21 bases between the two germline ends. CDR3 length: 17 residues. The germline gives CDR1 MGHRA, CDR2 YSYEKL. CDR3 sequence: CASSQDFHPQQGREQYF. In DNA form, the CDR3 reads TGCGCCAGCAGCCAAGATTTCCACCCCCAGCAGGGGCGCGAGCAGTACTTC.

CDR3 loop: CASSEMLGASQPQHF. CDR3 coding DNA: TGTGCCAGCAGTGAAATGTTAGGGGCAAGTCAGCCCCAGCATTTT. V is TRBV2 and J is TRBJ1-5; D perhaps matches TRBD1 (5 bases). The CDR3 is made up of 15 amino acids. V lost 2 bases and J lost 6, with 14 bases in between. Germline V CDR1 and CDR2: SNHLY, FYNNEI.

This sequence joins TRBV10-3 and TRBJ1-1; D is ambiguous. This CDR3 comprises 15 residues. The V gene's germline CDR1 is ENHRY and CDR2 SYGVKD. V dropped 2 bases and J dropped 0 bases, with 10 bases sitting between them. The CDR3 coding sequence is TGTGCCATCAGTGAGGCGGGCCTGATGAACACTGAAGCTTTCTTT. Translated, it gives CAISEAGLMNTEAFF.

V is TRBV28 and J is TRBJ2-3; 8 bases are shared with TRBD2. This CDR3 has 19 residues. CDR1 and CDR2 from the germline V gene are MDHEN and SYDVKM. V lost 6 bases and J lost 0; bases outside the gene matches: 17. Here the CDR3 reads CASSAPGLGSRTSTDTQYF. Here the CDR3 DNA reads TGTGCCAGCAGCGCACCGGGACTAGGAAGTCGTACTAGCACAGATACGCAGTATTTT.

The chain uses TRBV7-3 and TRBJ2-3, with TRBD1 as a possible D gene (6 bases). CDR1 and CDR2 from the germline V gene are SGHTA and FQGTGA. The CDR3 consists of 16 residues. The V gene lost 5 bases and the J gene lost 5 bases, with 20 bases spanning the gap. The CDR3 region is CASSPPGALRGDTQYF. The CDR3 region has the DNA TGTGCCAGCAGCCCCCCAGGGGCTCTTAGGGGAGATACGCAGTATTTT.